The present TCR beta chain was sequenced within a study of Tregs in tolerant kidney transplant recipients. Assay used: immunoSEQ multiplex PCR; TCRdb lists only in-frame clones, some missing. The sample has roughly 250,000 clones, about 80% seen once. About this clone itself: Its antigen is unidentified.

Study conclusions and caveats: The most relevant donor-specific Treg TCRbeta repertoire apparently came from expansion with activated donor B cells.

The CDR3 is made up of 16 amino acids. The germline V gene has CDR1 SNHLY and CDR2 FYNNEI. Trimming shortened V by 0 bases and J by 1 base, and 11 bases separated the two germline ends. The origin of this receptor is a human donor in good health. Sequencing was carried out using CD4+ T cells from blood. The chain has TRBV2 and TRBJ2-3; tentative D call: TRBD2 (7 bases). DNA of the CDR3: TGTGCCAGCAGTGAAGCGGGGGGGCCTGGCACAGATACGCAGTATTTT. It specifies CASSEAGGPGTDTQYF.